The rows below give T cell receptor beta chains drawn from one sample of a study of blood T cell repertoires in COVID-19. Generated by immunoSEQ multiplex PCR, the TCRdb table keeps only in-frame clones and is missing some. This table holds more than 200,000 clones, about four fifths found once. The sequenced sample consisted of peripheral blood. Receptors originate from a man aged 35-49 years with active or convalescent COVID-19. Each CDR3 is given with its conserved first and last residue. The D gene is left open where the match is weak. Part of the rows lack a size; the others show once, few, many or a class for expanded clones.

D	size	V	J	DNA	CDR3
TRBD2	.	TRBV25-1	TRBJ2-7	TGTGCCAGCAGTAGACTAGCGGGGAACTACGAGCAGTACTTC	CASSRLAGNYEQYF
.	.	TRBV7-2	TRBJ1-3	TGTGCCAGCAGCTTTGGGCGCCGCGGAAACACCATATATTTT	CASSFGRRGNTIYF
.	once	TRBV30	TRBJ2-7	TGTGCCTGGGGGTGGAGTTCGGTCGAGCAGTACTTC	CAWGWSSVEQYF
TRBD1	.	TRBV5-6	TRBJ1-2	TGTGCCAGCAGTCTTCAGGGGGATAGCTATGGCTACACCTTC	CASSLQGDSYGYTF
.	.	TRBV4-1	TRBJ1-3	TGCGCCAGCAGCCAAGGGCAAGGAAACACCATATATTTT	CASSQGQGNTIYF
TRBD2	.	TRBV2	TRBJ2-1	TGTGCCAGCAGTTCTCGGACTAGCTGGGGCAATGAGCAGTTCTTC	CASSSRTSWGNEQFF
.	.	TRBV7-6	TRBJ2-3	TGTGCCAGCAGCCCCCAGACTCCCCGGATCGGAGATACGCAGTATTTT	CASSPQTPRIGDTQYF
.	.	TRBV19	TRBJ1-6	TGTGCCAGTAGTCTGTCAGCGAAGCTTAATTCACCCCTCCACTTT	CASSLSAKLNSPLHF
TRBD2	.	TRBV10-3	TRBJ2-1	TGTGCCATCAAGGTCGGGCTAGCGGTTAACAATGAGCAGTTCTTC	CAIKVGLAVNNEQFF
TRBD1	.	TRBV6-6	TRBJ2-7	TGTGCCAGCAGCGAGGACAGGGGGCTTTCCTACGAGCAGTACTTC	CASSEDRGLSYEQYF
TRBD2	.	TRBV10-3	TRBJ2-3	TGTGCCATCAGTGAGTCCGGGAGGACAGATACGCAGTATTTT	CAISESGRTDTQYF
.	.	TRBV12-3/TRBV12-4	TRBJ1-1	TGTGCCAGCAGTCAAGTCCGGGCTGAAGCTTTCTTT	CASSQVRAEAFF
TRBD2	.	TRBV19	TRBJ2-3	TGTGCCAGTAGTGCCCGACTAGCGGGAGCCGGGACAGATACGCAGTATTTT	CASSARLAGAGTDTQYF
TRBD2	.	TRBV10-3	TRBJ2-1	TGTGCCATCACACCAGCGGGAGGTAATAATGAGCAGTTCTTC	CAITPAGGNNEQFF
TRBD1	once	TRBV5-1	TRBJ2-2	TGCGCCAGCAGCCTCCCGGGACAGGGGGCGTCTGGGGAGCTGTTTTTT	CASSLPGQGASGELFF
TRBD2	.	TRBV11-3	TRBJ2-7	TGTGCCAGCACCCGCGGGGGGGGTAGCGGGTGGAGCGACGAGCAGTACTTC	CASTRGGGSGWSDEQYF
TRBD2	.	TRBV7-6	TRBJ2-1	TGTGCCAGCAGCTTAGGGGGGAGGGGTCCACATATCAAGCAGTTCTTC	CASSLGGRGPHIKQFF
.	.	TRBV21-1	TRBJ2-1	TGTGCCAGCAGCAAAGGAGAAGACAAGATTTGTTTATACAATGAGCAGTTCTTC	CASSKGEDKICLYNEQFF
TRBD2	.	TRBV5-1	TRBJ2-7	TGCGCCAGCAGCTTGGTCCTAGCGGGGGGGCGTAACGAGCAGTACTTC	CASSLVLAGGRNEQYF
.	.	TRBV30	TRBJ1-1	TGTGCCTGGAGTGGTCACTTGGTCACTGAAGCTTTCTTT	CAWSGHLVTEAFF
TRBD2	few	TRBV5-1	TRBJ2-3	TGCGCCAGCAGCTTGGGGACTAGCGGGACCGGTACGCAGTATTTT	CASSLGTSGTGTQYF
TRBD1	.	TRBV6-5	TRBJ1-5	TGTGCCAGCAGCCAATACGGGACAGACAATCAGCCCCAGCATTTT	CASSQYGTDNQPQHF
TRBD1	.	TRBV10-3	TRBJ1-2	TGTGCCATCAGACCCGCGGGGGGACAGGGCTATGGCTACACCTTC	CAIRPAGGQGYGYTF
.	.	TRBV6-6	TRBJ1-3	TGTGCCAGCAACAGGCAGGGCTCTGGAAACACCATATATTTT	CASNRQGSGNTIYF
.	.	TRBV7-3	TRBJ2-1	TGTGCCAGCAGCTTAACGGGGCTAGCCTACAATGAGCAGTTCTTC	CASSLTGLAYNEQFF
.	.	TRBV24-1	TRBJ1-2	TGTGCCACCAGTGAAGAGAGTCTTGGCTACACCTTC	CATSEESLGYTF
TRBD1	.	TRBV10-3	TRBJ1-3	TGTGCCATCAGTGAGTCTCCGGGGACAGTCTCTGGAAACACCATATATTTT	CAISESPGTVSGNTIYF
TRBD1	few	TRBV5-4	TRBJ1-5	TGTGCCAGCAGCTTGCACAGGGGGTTTCAGCCCCAGCATTTT	CASSLHRGFQPQHF
TRBD1	.	TRBV18	TRBJ1-2	TGTGCCAGCTCACTACAGGGGTACACTAACTATGGCTACACCTTC	CASSLQGYTNYGYTF
TRBD1	.	TRBV27	TRBJ1-2	TGTGCCAGCCGACCTCAGGGGGCGGCAGACTATGGCTACACCTTC	CASRPQGAADYGYTF
.	.	TRBV9	TRBJ2-1	TGTGCCAGCAGCGTAGCACAGAGGGTCCCTTCGGTTGAGCAGTTCTTC	CASSVAQRVPSVEQFF
.	.	TRBV6-5	TRBJ1-2	TGTGCCAGCAGTTACTCCCGGGGGACGTACTATGGCTACACCTTC	CASSYSRGTYYGYTF
.	.	TRBV27	TRBJ1-6	TGTGCCAGCAGTCCGTTGACTTCAACGGATTCACCCCTCCACTTT	CASSPLTSTDSPLHF
TRBD1	.	TRBV6-6	TRBJ1-2	TGTGCCAGCAGTCATACAGGGGGGAGCTATGGCTACACCTTC	CASSHTGGSYGYTF
.	once	TRBV7-9	TRBJ1-4	TGTGCCAGCAGCCAAGGACAGAGCAATGAAAAACTGTTTTTT	CASSQGQSNEKLFF
.	few	TRBV4-3	TRBJ1-1	TGCGCCAGCAGCCAAGATAGGGGAGGGACTACCACTGAAGCTTTCTTT	CASSQDRGGTTTEAFF
.	.	TRBV7-2	TRBJ2-1	TGTGCCAGCAGTTCAGCGGGCCTCCGCCGGGACAATGAGCAGTTCTTC	CASSSAGLRRDNEQFF
.	.	TRBV21-1	TRBJ2-7	TGTGCCAGCAGCAAAGGGAGGCGGGAGCTTAACGAGCAGTACTTC	CASSKGRRELNEQYF
.	.	TRBV3-1/TRBV3-2	TRBJ1-1	TGTGCCAGCAGCCGGCAGGAGGTCACTGAAGCTTTCTTT	CASSRQEVTEAFF